These T cell receptor beta chains were read from a single sample in a study of control samples from healthy donors and cancer patients. Sequencing used immunoSEQ multiplex PCR; TCRdb keeps in-frame clones, though not all of them. The sample has tens of thousands of clones; about 93% are singletons. The sequencing input was blood. All receptors come from a man aged 30 to 39 in good health. Each CDR3 is given with its conserved first and last residue. D genes are given only for firm matches. Only part of the rows carry a size: once, few, many, or a class if the clone is expanded.

length	V	D	size	J	CDR3	DNA
16	TRBV10-3	TRBD1	.	TRBJ1-1	CAISEPTSTGWTEAFF	TGTGCCATCAGTGAGCCAACCTCGACAGGGTGGACTGAAGCTTTCTTT
14	TRBV19	.	.	TRBJ1-1	CASSIGGGNTEAFF	TGTGCCAGTAGTATAGGCGGGGGGAACACTGAAGCTTTCTTT
14	TRBV5-1	.	.	TRBJ2-7	CASTPGTNTYEQYF	TGCGCCAGCACTCCCGGGACCAATACCTACGAGCAGTACTTC
17	TRBV6-1	.	.	TRBJ1-4	CASSESGVGFTNEKLFF	TGTGCCAGCAGTGAAAGCGGTGTGGGGTTTACTAATGAAAAACTGTTTTTT
12	TRBV12-3/TRBV12-4	.	once	TRBJ1-3	CASSQPGNTIYF	TGTGCCAGCAGCCAGCCTGGAAACACCATATATTTT
16	TRBV7-2	TRBD2	.	TRBJ2-1	CASSLNGRFAYNEQFF	TGTGCCAGCAGCTTAAACGGGAGGTTCGCCTACAATGAGCAGTTCTTC
15	TRBV9	.	.	TRBJ1-6	CASSVSPGSNSPLHF	TGTGCCAGCAGCGTCTCTCCAGGCTCGAATTCACCCCTCCACTTT
14	TRBV6-5	TRBD1	.	TRBJ2-7	CASDKVQGAYEQYF	TGTGCCAGCGATAAGGTCCAGGGGGCCTACGAGCAGTACTTC
17	TRBV4-1	.	.	TRBJ1-3	CASSQAPDMKTGNTIYF	TGCGCCAGCAGCCAAGCCCCGGACATGAAGACTGGAAACACCATATATTTT
12	TRBV13	TRBD1	.	TRBJ1-2	CASSLGGQEVTF	TGTGCCAGCAGCTTAGGGGGACAGGAAGTCACCTTC
12	TRBV30	.	.	TRBJ1-1	CACSTGPERAFF	TGTGCCTGCTCAACCGGCCCCGAAAGAGCTTTCTTT
15	TRBV7-2	.	.	TRBJ1-6	CASSLASGGESPLHF	TGTGCCAGCAGCTTAGCGTCTGGGGGGGAATCACCCCTCCACTTT
15	TRBV5-8	.	.	TRBJ1-2	CASSFEDRPNYGYTF	TGTGCCAGCAGCTTCGAGGACAGACCTAACTATGGCTACACCTTC
13	TRBV3-1/TRBV3-2	.	.	TRBJ2-7	CASSQDSGSEQYF	TGTGCCAGCAGCCAAGATTCCGGCTCCGAGCAGTACTTC
13	TRBV4-1	.	.	TRBJ1-2	CASSPRWNYGYTF	TGCGCCAGCAGCCCCCGTTGGAACTATGGCTACACCTTC
15	TRBV19	.	.	TRBJ1-2	CASSMERGGYYGYTF	TGTGCCAGTAGTATGGAAAGGGGAGGCTACTATGGCTACACCTTC
14	TRBV7-9	.	.	TRBJ2-7	CASSFSGGSYEQYF	TGTGCCAGCAGCTTCTCCGGGGGATCCTATGAGCAGTACTTC
16	TRBV2	.	.	TRBJ2-1	CASSEASEGLANEQFF	TGTGCCAGCAGTGAAGCTAGCGAGGGATTAGCCAATGAGCAGTTCTTC
13	TRBV5-6	.	.	TRBJ2-3	CASSYGTLNAQYF	TGTGCCAGCAGCTACGGGACTCTCAATGCGCAGTATTTT
17	TRBV10-3	.	.	TRBJ1-1	CAISELTTSSLNTEAFF	TGTGCCATCAGTGAGTTGACAACCTCATCCCTAAACACTGAAGCTTTCTTT